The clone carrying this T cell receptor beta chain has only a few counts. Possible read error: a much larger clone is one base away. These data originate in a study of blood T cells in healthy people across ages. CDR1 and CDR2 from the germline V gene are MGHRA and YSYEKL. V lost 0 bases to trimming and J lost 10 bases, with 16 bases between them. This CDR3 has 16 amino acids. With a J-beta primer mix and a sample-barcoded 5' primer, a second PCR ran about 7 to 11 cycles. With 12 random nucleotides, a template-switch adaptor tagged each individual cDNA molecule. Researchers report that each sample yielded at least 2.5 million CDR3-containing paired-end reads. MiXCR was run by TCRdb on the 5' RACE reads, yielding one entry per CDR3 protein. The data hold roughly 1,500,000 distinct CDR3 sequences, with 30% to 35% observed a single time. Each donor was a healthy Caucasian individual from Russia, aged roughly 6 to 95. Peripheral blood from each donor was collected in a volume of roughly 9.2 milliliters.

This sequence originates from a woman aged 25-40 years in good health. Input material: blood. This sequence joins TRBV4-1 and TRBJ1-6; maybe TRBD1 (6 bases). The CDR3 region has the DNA TGCGCCAGCAGCCAAGAGGGGGGGGGCATTCGGTCACCCCTCCACTTT. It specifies CASSQEGGGIRSPLHF.